The entry below describes one T cell receptor (beta chain). Its specificity is not known. The sample is drawn from a study of CD8+CD57+ T cells in acquired aplastic anemia. Study results and caveats: In common between the patients and the controls were twenty-nine CD8+ CDR3 sequences.

The template used for profiling TCR beta VDJ and CDR3 was genomic DNA. One entry per CDR3 protein results from TCRdb running MiXCR on the reads. This table holds about 200,000 distinct CDR3 sequences, about 60% found once. The ends were cut back, 5 bases at V and 3 bases at J, with 12 bases in the middle. CDR3 size: 14 residues. The germline CDR1 and CDR2 sequences are SGHVS and FQNEAQ. Sequencing involved patients with CD8+CD57+ cell expansion previously shown by flow cytometry. The sequencing sample was made of sorted CD4+, CD8+, or CD8+CD57+ T cells (not recorded which) from PBMCs. The receptor was derived from a human donor with aplastic anemia. The chain combines TRBV7-8 with TRBJ2-3; D perhaps matches TRBD2 (6 bases). The CDR3 nucleotides read TGTGCCAGCAGCATTACGCGGGGTACAGATACGCAGTATTTT. Its protein is CASSITRGTDTQYF.